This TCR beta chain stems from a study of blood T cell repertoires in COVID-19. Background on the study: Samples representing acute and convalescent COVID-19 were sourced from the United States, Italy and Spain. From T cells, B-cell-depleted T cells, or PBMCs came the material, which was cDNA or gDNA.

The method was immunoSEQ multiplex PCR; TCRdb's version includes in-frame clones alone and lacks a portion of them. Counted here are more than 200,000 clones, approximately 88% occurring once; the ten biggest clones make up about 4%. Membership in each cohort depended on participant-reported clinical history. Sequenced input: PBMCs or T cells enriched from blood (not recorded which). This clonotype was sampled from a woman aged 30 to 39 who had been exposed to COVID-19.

The CDR3 bases are TGCGCCAGCAGCTTGGAATTTAGCGGGGCTTACACAGATACGCAGTATTTT. As protein: CASSLEFSGAYTDTQYF. The rearrangement joins TRBV5-1 to TRBJ2-3, with 8 bases identical to TRBD2. V gave up 0 bases and J gave up 2 bases; unmatched junction bases: 8. In germline, CDR1 is SGHRS, CDR2 YFSETQ. This CDR3 is 17 amino acids long.